This TCR beta chain was observed in a study of blood T cell repertoires in COVID-19. Study-wide background: From the United States, Italy and Spain came samples of acute and convalescent COVID-19. Nucleic acid was either cDNA or gDNA, and it came from T cells, B-cell-depleted T cells, or PBMCs.

The junction had 5 bases not matched to a gene; V was cut back by 3 bases and J by 1 base. This CDR3 contains 15 residues. The V gene's germline CDR1 is SNHLY and CDR2 FYNNEI. Using immunoSEQ multiplex PCR, the repertoire was profiled, and TCRdb retains in-frame clones only, with some absent. In the table there are 250,000 to 300,000 clones, roughly 88% of which are singletons. Material for sequencing was peripheral blood. This receptor was identified in a woman aged 70-85 years with acute or convalescent COVID-19. J is TRBJ2-5 and V is TRBV2, with 7 bases matching TRBD2. The CDR3 protein is CASSERSSGQETQYF. CDR3 in DNA: TGTGCCAGCAGTGAGAGGTCTAGCGGCCAAGAGACCCAGTACTTC.